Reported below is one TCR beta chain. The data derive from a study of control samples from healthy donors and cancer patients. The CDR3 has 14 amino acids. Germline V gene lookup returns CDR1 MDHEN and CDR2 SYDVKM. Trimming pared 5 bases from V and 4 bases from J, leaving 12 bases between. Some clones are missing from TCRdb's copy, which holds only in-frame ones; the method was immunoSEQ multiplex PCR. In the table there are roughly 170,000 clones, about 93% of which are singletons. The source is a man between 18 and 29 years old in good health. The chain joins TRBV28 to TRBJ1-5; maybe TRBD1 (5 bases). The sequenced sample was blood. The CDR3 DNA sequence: TGTGCCAGCAGTAACATGGGGGGTAATCAGCCCCAGCATTTT. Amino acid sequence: CASSNMGGNQPQHF.